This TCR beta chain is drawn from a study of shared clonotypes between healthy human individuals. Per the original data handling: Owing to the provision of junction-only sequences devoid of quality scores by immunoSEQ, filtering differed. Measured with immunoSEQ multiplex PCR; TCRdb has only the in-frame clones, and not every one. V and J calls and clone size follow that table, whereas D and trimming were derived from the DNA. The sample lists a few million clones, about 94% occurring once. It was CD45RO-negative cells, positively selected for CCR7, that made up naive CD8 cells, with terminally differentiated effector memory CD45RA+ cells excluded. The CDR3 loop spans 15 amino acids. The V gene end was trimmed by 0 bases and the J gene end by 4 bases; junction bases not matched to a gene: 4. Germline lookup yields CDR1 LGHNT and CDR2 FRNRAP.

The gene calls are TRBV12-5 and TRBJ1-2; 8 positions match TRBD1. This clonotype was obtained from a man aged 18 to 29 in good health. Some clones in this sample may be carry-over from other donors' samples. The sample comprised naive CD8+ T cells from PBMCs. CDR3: CASGLVLGTGYGYTF. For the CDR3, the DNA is TGTGCTAGTGGTTTGGTACTTGGGACAGGCTATGGCTACACCTTC.